The rows below give T cell receptor beta chains drawn from one sample of a study of radiotherapy plus CTLA-4 blockade in lung cancer. TCRdb's copy holds only in-frame clones and misses some; the assay was immunoSEQ multiplex PCR. This table has about 60,000 clones, around four fifths appearing once. The specimen comprised peripheral blood, sampled from a patient treated with radiotherapy plus ipilimumab. Every receptor here comes from a human donor with non-small cell lung cancer who had a partial response to radiotherapy plus ipilimumab. CDR3s include the opening cysteine and the closing phenylalanine or tryptophan. The D gene is left open where the match is weak. Only part of the rows carry a size: once, few, many, or a class if the clone is expanded.

v_call: TRBV5-1; clone_size: -; j_call: TRBJ2-1; d_call: -; cdr3_aa: CASSLGGSSSYNEQFF; cdr3_nt: TGCGCCAGCAGCTTGGGCGGCTCTAGCTCCTACAATGAGCAGTTCTTC
v_call: TRBV5-1; clone_size: medium-sized; j_call: TRBJ1-4; d_call: TRBD1; cdr3_aa: CASRPTGGYEKLFF; cdr3_nt: TGCGCCAGCAGGCCGACAGGGGGATATGAAAAACTGTTTTTT
v_call: TRBV29-1; clone_size: many; j_call: TRBJ2-7; d_call: -; cdr3_aa: CSVEDRQVGGYEQYF; cdr3_nt: TGCAGCGTTGAAGATCGGCAGGTCGGGGGCTACGAGCAGTACTTC
v_call: TRBV5-1; clone_size: few; j_call: TRBJ2-5; d_call: TRBD1; cdr3_aa: CASSFAGGETQYF; cdr3_nt: TGCGCCAGCAGCTTTGCAGGGGGAGAGACCCAGTACTTC
v_call: TRBV27; clone_size: -; j_call: TRBJ2-3; d_call: -; cdr3_aa: CASSLVAGRLSTDTQYF; cdr3_nt: TGTGCCAGCAGTTTAGTGGCGGGGAGACTCAGCACAGATACGCAGTATTTT
v_call: TRBV4-3; clone_size: -; j_call: TRBJ1-1; d_call: -; cdr3_aa: CASSQEGAMGTEAFF; cdr3_nt: TGCGCCAGCAGCCAAGAGGGGGCAATGGGGACTGAAGCTTTCTTT
v_call: TRBV7-2; clone_size: -; j_call: TRBJ1-1; d_call: -; cdr3_aa: CASSSSGFEAFF; cdr3_nt: TGTGCCAGCAGCTCCAGCGGGTTTGAAGCTTTCTTT
v_call: TRBV5-8; clone_size: -; j_call: TRBJ2-2; d_call: TRBD1; cdr3_aa: CASSPSYRGRTGELFF; cdr3_nt: TGTGCCAGCAGCCCTAGTTACAGGGGGCGGACCGGGGAGCTGTTTTTT
v_call: TRBV5-1; clone_size: -; j_call: TRBJ2-5; d_call: -; cdr3_aa: CASSLRRRETQYF; cdr3_nt: TGCGCCAGCAGCTTGAGGAGGCGAGAGACCCAGTACTTC
v_call: TRBV5-4; clone_size: once; j_call: TRBJ1-1; d_call: TRBD1; cdr3_aa: CASSLETGLTEAFF; cdr3_nt: TGTGCCAGCAGCTTGGAGACAGGGCTCACTGAAGCTTTCTTT
v_call: TRBV5-4; clone_size: few; j_call: TRBJ2-3; d_call: -; cdr3_aa: CASSLGGTDTQYF; cdr3_nt: TGTGCCAGCAGCCTCGGGGGAACAGATACGCAGTATTTT
v_call: TRBV6-1; clone_size: few; j_call: TRBJ1-2; d_call: -; cdr3_aa: CASSEGQGNYGVF; cdr3_nt: TGTGCCAGCAGTGAGGGGCAGGGTAACTATGGCGTATTC
v_call: TRBV5-4; clone_size: once; j_call: TRBJ2-2; d_call: -; cdr3_aa: CASSDHRAVNTGELFF; cdr3_nt: TGTGCCAGCAGCGACCACAGGGCCGTGAACACCGGGGAGCTGTTTTTT
v_call: TRBV28; clone_size: -; j_call: TRBJ2-1; d_call: TRBD1; cdr3_aa: CASIQQGAFGNEQFF; cdr3_nt: TGTGCCAGCATCCAACAGGGGGCCTTCGGGAATGAGCAGTTCTTC
v_call: TRBV7-6; clone_size: large; j_call: TRBJ2-2; d_call: -; cdr3_aa: CASSLEFGGNTGELFF; cdr3_nt: TGTGCCAGCAGCTTAGAATTCGGCGGAAACACCGGGGAGCTGTTTTTT
v_call: TRBV19; clone_size: -; j_call: TRBJ2-7; d_call: TRBD1; cdr3_aa: CASSPTPWTGPKGQYF; cdr3_nt: TGTGCCAGTAGCCCTACCCCATGGACAGGACCCAAGGGGCAGTACTTC
v_call: TRBV5-5; clone_size: -; j_call: TRBJ2-5; d_call: -; cdr3_aa: CASSLDWWEQYF; cdr3_nt: TGTGCCAGCAGCTTGGACTGGTGGGAGCAGTACTTC
v_call: TRBV10-1; clone_size: -; j_call: TRBJ2-7; d_call: -; cdr3_aa: CASSEAHRYEQYF; cdr3_nt: TGCGCCAGCAGTGAGGCGCACAGGTACGAGCAGTACTTC
v_call: TRBV6-5; clone_size: -; j_call: TRBJ2-7; d_call: TRBD2; cdr3_aa: CASSYHSGDSSYEQYF; cdr3_nt: TGTGCCAGCAGTTACCACAGCGGGGATAGCTCCTACGAGCAGTACTTC
v_call: TRBV4-3; clone_size: -; j_call: TRBJ1-5; d_call: -; cdr3_aa: CASSQDEGVYQPQHF; cdr3_nt: TGCGCCAGCAGCCAAGATGAGGGCGTCTATCAGCCCCAGCATTTT
v_call: TRBV29-1; clone_size: -; j_call: TRBJ2-5; d_call: -; cdr3_aa: CSVGVGEAQYF; cdr3_nt: TGCAGCGTTGGGGTCGGAGAGGCCCAGTACTTC
v_call: TRBV19; clone_size: -; j_call: TRBJ1-5; d_call: -; cdr3_aa: CASSRGAGYDQPQHF; cdr3_nt: TGTGCCAGTAGTAGGGGTGCAGGGTACGATCAGCCCCAGCATTTT
v_call: TRBV19; clone_size: -; j_call: TRBJ2-7; d_call: TRBD2; cdr3_aa: CASSPLAGGRDEQYF; cdr3_nt: TGTGCCAGTAGTCCTCTAGCGGGGGGCCGGGACGAGCAGTACTTC
v_call: TRBV28; clone_size: -; j_call: TRBJ1-5; d_call: TRBD1; cdr3_aa: CASSSPGQGLWNQPQHF; cdr3_nt: TGTGCCAGCAGTTCGCCGGGACAGGGGTTGTGGAATCAGCCCCAGCATTTT
v_call: TRBV4-3; clone_size: -; j_call: TRBJ2-3; d_call: -; cdr3_aa: CASSLRGPSTDTQYF; cdr3_nt: TGCGCCAGCAGCCTGCGGGGGCCCAGCACAGATACGCAGTATTTT
v_call: TRBV6-1; clone_size: -; j_call: TRBJ2-7; d_call: TRBD1; cdr3_aa: CASSERDRVPTYEQYF; cdr3_nt: TGTGCCAGCAGTGAACGGGACAGGGTTCCAACCTACGAGCAGTACTTC
v_call: TRBV9; clone_size: -; j_call: TRBJ2-3; d_call: -; cdr3_aa: CASSARGTSPSTDTQYF; cdr3_nt: TGTGCCAGCAGCGCCCGGGGGACTTCTCCCAGCACAGATACGCAGTATTTT
v_call: TRBV5-1; clone_size: -; j_call: TRBJ2-2; d_call: -; cdr3_aa: CASSRLLTGQANTGELFF; cdr3_nt: TGCGCCAGCAGCAGACTACTAACGGGACAAGCGAACACCGGGGAGCTGTTTTTT
v_call: TRBV11-2; clone_size: -; j_call: TRBJ1-6; d_call: -; cdr3_aa: CASSLVTGNNSPLHF; cdr3_nt: TGTGCCAGCAGCTTAGTAACGGGTAATAATTCACCCCTCCACTTT
v_call: TRBV5-4; clone_size: -; j_call: TRBJ2-3; d_call: TRBD2; cdr3_aa: CASSLASSGGRDTQYF; cdr3_nt: TGTGCCAGCAGCTTGGCCTCTAGCGGGGGGAGGGATACGCAGTATTTT
v_call: TRBV6-5; clone_size: -; j_call: TRBJ2-5; d_call: TRBD1; cdr3_aa: CASGGGTGTQYF; cdr3_nt: TGTGCCAGCGGAGGCGGGACAGGGACCCAGTACTTC
v_call: TRBV5-1; clone_size: -; j_call: TRBJ1-1; d_call: -; cdr3_aa: CASSLGVGRSEAFF; cdr3_nt: TGCGCCAGCAGCTTGGGCGTGGGCCGCTCTGAAGCTTTCTTT
v_call: TRBV28; clone_size: -; j_call: TRBJ2-2; d_call: -; cdr3_aa: CASGNMNTGELFF; cdr3_nt: TGTGCCAGCGGCAACATGAACACCGGGGAGCTGTTTTTT
v_call: TRBV5-6; clone_size: -; j_call: TRBJ2-1; d_call: -; cdr3_aa: CASSPGLREQFF; cdr3_nt: TGTGCCAGCAGCCCAGGGCTAAGAGAGCAGTTCTTC
v_call: TRBV5-4; clone_size: -; j_call: TRBJ2-7; d_call: TRBD1; cdr3_aa: CASSQPGQDYEQYF; cdr3_nt: TGTGCCAGCAGCCAGCCGGGACAGGACTACGAGCAGTACTTC
v_call: TRBV9; clone_size: -; j_call: TRBJ1-3; d_call: -; cdr3_aa: CASSVAAGISGNTIYF; cdr3_nt: TGTGCCAGCAGCGTAGCTGCCGGTATTTCTGGAAACACCATATATTTT
v_call: TRBV19; clone_size: -; j_call: TRBJ2-6; d_call: TRBD2; cdr3_aa: CASRTLFGGFSGANVLTF; cdr3_nt: TGTGCCAGTAGAACTCTTTTCGGGGGGTTCTCTGGGGCCAACGTCCTGACTTTC
v_call: TRBV19; clone_size: -; j_call: TRBJ1-6; d_call: TRBD1; cdr3_aa: CASSGTGYSPLHF; cdr3_nt: TGTGCCAGTAGTGGGACAGGGTATTCACCCCTCCACTTT
v_call: TRBV11-3; clone_size: -; j_call: TRBJ2-2; d_call: -; cdr3_aa: CASSKGGEYTGELFF; cdr3_nt: TGTGCCAGCAGCAAGGGGGGGGAATACACCGGGGAGCTGTTTTTT
v_call: TRBV21-1; clone_size: many; j_call: TRBJ2-1; d_call: -; cdr3_aa: CASSARKSRAPYNEQFF; cdr3_nt: TGTGCCAGCAGCGCCCGGAAGAGCAGGGCTCCCTACAATGAGCAGTTCTTC
v_call: TRBV11-2; clone_size: -; j_call: TRBJ2-4; d_call: TRBD2; cdr3_aa: CASSYPGLAAIQYF; cdr3_nt: TGTGCCAGCAGCTACCCGGGACTAGCGGCGATTCAGTACTTC
v_call: TRBV9; clone_size: few; j_call: TRBJ2-2; d_call: -; cdr3_aa: CASSAQGTGELFF; cdr3_nt: TGTGCCAGCAGCGCGCAGGGCACCGGGGAGCTGTTTTTT
v_call: TRBV7-9; clone_size: -; j_call: TRBJ2-2; d_call: -; cdr3_aa: CASRKLSGGGRGELFF; cdr3_nt: TGTGCCAGCAGAAAATTGTCTGGGGGAGGTCGCGGGGAGCTGTTTTTT
v_call: TRBV28; clone_size: -; j_call: TRBJ1-2; d_call: -; cdr3_aa: CASRPTAPYGYTF; cdr3_nt: TGTGCCAGCAGACCGACAGCCCCTTATGGCTACACCTTC
v_call: TRBV7-6; clone_size: once; j_call: TRBJ2-5; d_call: TRBD2; cdr3_aa: CASSPRNTGTSGVQETQYF; cdr3_nt: TGTGCCAGCAGCCCGCGTAATACCGGGACTAGCGGGGTCCAAGAGACCCAGTACTTC